These 5 T cell receptor beta chains were all obtained from the same sample, sequenced in a study of cytomegalovirus exposure and HLA in healthy donors. The PCR employed 60 Vbeta primers together with 13 Jbeta primers. Repertoires were generated with immunoSEQ multiplex PCR, while TCRdb's copy carries only in-frame clones and drops some. This sample has 30,000 to 45,000 clones, with 75% to 90% found just once. Sequencing was done on a sample of PBMCs. These receptors were collected from a middle-aged woman in good health and CMV-seropositive.

This chain links TRBV19 with TRBJ2-7; TRBD1 is a possible D gene (6 bases). Trimming shortened V by 6 bases and J by 6 bases, and 18 bases separated the two germline ends. The CDR3 sequence is 14 residues long. Germline CDR1 is LNHDA and CDR2 is SQIVND (reference sequence). As DNA, the CDR3 is TGTGCCAGTAGGACGGGACAAGGCCAGGGCGAGCAGTACTTC. This translates into CASRTGQGQGEQYF. Together with reference TRBV19 and TRBJ2-7, the CDR3 gives the full variable domain: DGGITQSPKYLFRKEGQNVTLSCEQNLNHDAMYWYRQDPGQGLRLIYYSQIVNDFQKGDIAEGYSVSREKKESFPLTVTSAQKNPTAFYLCASRTGQGQGEQYFGPGTRLTVT.

A few counts support this clone. This chain links TRBV4-1 with TRBJ1-6, with D maybe TRBD1 (5 bases). This CDR3 region has 17 residues. Germline V gene data show CDR1 as MGHRA and CDR2 as YSYEKL. V lost 4 bases, J lost 5 bases, and 18 bases lay in between. The CDR3 region is CASSRSPGRGDNSPLHF. The DNA for the CDR3 is TGCGCCAGCAGCCGGTCCCCCGGGAGGGGAGATAATTCACCCCTCCACTTT.

The chain is built from TRBV5-1 and TRBJ2-1; 8 nucleotides match TRBD1. The length of the CDR3 is 17 residues. J gave up 6 bases and V 4 bases, and 15 bases lay outside the gene matches. Germline V CDR1 and CDR2: SGHRS, YFSETQ. In nucleotides, the CDR3 is TGCGCCAGCAGCATCCGACAGGGGACCTGGGTGGGCAATGAGCAGTTCTTC. This translates into CASSIRQGTWVGNEQFF.

The chain couples TRBV18 to TRBJ2-2; TRBD1 matches at 7 bases. After removal of 6 bases from V and 6 bases from J, the junction contained 10 bases not matched to a gene. The CDR3 has 15 amino acids. CDR1 and CDR2 (germline): KGHSH, LQKENI. The CDR3 loop is CASSPARQGSGELFF. Written as DNA, the CDR3 is TGTGCCAGCTCGCCAGCTCGACAGGGATCCGGGGAGCTGTTTTTT.

The chain recombines TRBV5-1 with TRBJ1-2, with D possibly matching TRBD1 (5 bases). V lost 0 bases and J lost 1, with 7 bases in between. The CDR3 extends over 14 amino acids. From germline, CDR1 is SGHRS and CDR2 YFSETQ. CDR3 bases: TGCGCCAGCAGCTTGGTCGGGGGTAACTATGGCTACACCTTC. This gives the protein CASSLVGGNYGYTF.